These T cell receptor beta chains were read from a single sample in a study of blood T cell repertoires in COVID-19. TCRdb's copy holds only in-frame clones and misses some; the assay was immunoSEQ multiplex PCR. The sample consists of a few hundred thousand clones, approximately 88% of them appearing once. The sample taken for sequencing was peripheral blood. The receptor source for this set is a woman aged 25 to 45 who had recovered from COVID-19. Each CDR3 is given with its conserved first and last residue. The order of the fields is CDR3 DNA, CDR3 protein, V gene, clone size, J gene, D gene. D genes are given only for firm matches. Some rows mark clone size as missing; the rest say once, few, many or name a class of expanded clone.

CDR3nt: TGTGCCAGCAGCCCCGACAGGGCTAACTATGGCTACACCTTC
CDR3aa: CASSPDRANYGYTF
v_gene: TRBV4-2
abundance: .
j_gene: TRBJ1-2
d_gene: TRBD1

CDR3nt: TGTGCCAGCAGTACAGGGGGTATTAATGAAAAACTGTTTTTT
CDR3aa: CASSTGGINEKLFF
v_gene: TRBV28
abundance: .
j_gene: TRBJ1-4
d_gene: TRBD1

CDR3nt: TGCGCCAGCAGCCAAGATGAATCTTTCGGGACATCGAACACTGAAGCTTTCTTT
CDR3aa: CASSQDESFGTSNTEAFF
v_gene: TRBV4-1
abundance: .
j_gene: TRBJ1-1
d_gene: .

CDR3nt: TGTGCCAGCAGTATCGGCGGGGGCGTGGAGACCCAGTACTTC
CDR3aa: CASSIGGGVETQYF
v_gene: TRBV7-2
abundance: once
j_gene: TRBJ2-5
d_gene: .

CDR3nt: TGTGCCAGCAAGTCCGTGGCAGTCCAAGAGACCCAGTACTTC
CDR3aa: CASKSVAVQETQYF
v_gene: TRBV6-5
abundance: .
j_gene: TRBJ2-5
d_gene: .

CDR3nt: TGTGCCAGCAGCCGGTGGACTAGCGGGGGGTTAACCTACAATGAGCAGTTCTTC
CDR3aa: CASSRWTSGGLTYNEQFF
v_gene: TRBV5-5
abundance: .
j_gene: TRBJ2-1
d_gene: TRBD2

CDR3nt: TGTGCCAGCAGTTGGACAGGGAACTATGGCTACACCTTC
CDR3aa: CASSWTGNYGYTF
v_gene: TRBV28
abundance: .
j_gene: TRBJ1-2
d_gene: TRBD1

CDR3nt: TGTGCCAGCAGCTTAGCGCTTGGCTCGCTAAACATTCAGTACTTC
CDR3aa: CASSLALGSLNIQYF
v_gene: TRBV11-1
abundance: .
j_gene: TRBJ2-4
d_gene: .

CDR3nt: TGTGCCAGCAGTTTTGTTGGGGGGGGAAATGAAAAACTGTTTTTT
CDR3aa: CASSFVGGGNEKLFF
v_gene: TRBV28
abundance: .
j_gene: TRBJ1-4
d_gene: .

CDR3nt: TGCGCCAGCAGCTTGGCGGCTAGCGGGGAAGAGACCCAGTACTTC
CDR3aa: CASSLAASGEETQYF
v_gene: TRBV5-1
abundance: .
j_gene: TRBJ2-5
d_gene: TRBD2